This entry lists 18 T cell receptor beta chains sequenced from one sample in a study of blood T cell repertoires in COVID-19. Only in-frame clones appear in the TCRdb table, and some are missing; sequencing was by immunoSEQ multiplex PCR. The sample shows under 200,000 clones, roughly 84% of them seen only once. Sequencing input: PBMCs or T cells enriched from blood (not recorded which). The receptors originated from a woman between 25 and 40 years old who had been exposed to COVID-19.

The genes are TRBV19 and TRBJ1-5; 8 positions match TRBD1. After removal of 5 bases from V and 9 bases from J, the junction contained 6 bases not matched to a gene. CDR1 is LNHDA and CDR2 is SQIVND in the germline V gene (reference sequence). The CDR3 totals 13 residues. The CDR3 protein is CASSSTGDGPQHF. The CDR3 coding sequence is TGTGCCAGTAGTTCGACAGGGGATGGGCCCCAGCATTTT.

In regard to this clone: One end of the junction is discordant with germline, which a read error may explain. The rearrangement uses TRBV11-2 and TRBJ2-1; 10 bases match TRBD2. The CDR3 is 15 amino acids. CDR1 SGHAT and CDR2 FQNNGV come from the germline V gene. This CDR3 reads CASSMLAGVYIEQFF. Written as DNA, the CDR3 is TGTGCCAGCAGCATGCTAGCGGGAGTATACATTGAGCAGTTCTTC.

CDR3 nucleotides: TGTGCCAGCAGCTTAGGCGGAGGGAACACTGAAGCTTTCTTT. Translation gives CASSLGGGNTEAFF. The chain couples TRBV7-6 to TRBJ1-1; D gene uncertain. Germline CDR1 reads SGHVS; CDR2 reads FNYEAQ. The CDR3 is 14 residues long. The V gene lost 1 base and the J gene lost 1 base, with 7 bases spanning the gap.

This clone came up once. This rearrangement joins TRBV30 to TRBJ1-1, with TRBD1 matching over 11 bases. Germline V lookup: CDR1 GTSNPN, CDR2 SVGIG (reference sequence). With 5 bases clipped from V and 3 bases from J, the junction kept 2 bases outside the gene matches. CDR3 length: 13 residues. This CDR3 reads CAWGQGADTEAFF. CDR3 in DNA: TGTGCCTGGGGACAGGGGGCGGACACTGAAGCTTTCTTT.

With respect to this clone: Other nucleotide sequences in the sample specify the same CDR3. The chain is built from TRBV5-1 and TRBJ1-5, with a possible D match to TRBD1 (5 bases). Germline CDR1 is SGHRS and CDR2 is YFSETQ. The CDR3 is made up of 15 amino acids. V was cut by 1 base and J by 1 base, with 9 bases left in between. CDR3 in DNA: TGCGCCAGCAGCTTGACAGGAGCCAGCAATCAGCCCCAGCATTTT. This codes for CASSLTGASNQPQHF.

This sequence joins TRBV9 and TRBJ2-1, with D hard to call. CDR3 length equals 13 residues. Trimming stripped 1 base from V and 3 bases from J, with 5 bases between. Looked up from germline, CDR1 is SGDLS and CDR2 is YYNGEE. CDR3 region: CASSVNSYNEQFF. The CDR3 DNA is TGTGCCAGCAGCGTAAACAGCTACAATGAGCAGTTCTTC.

The rearrangement links TRBV10-2 to TRBJ2-5; 10 positions agree with TRBD1. Per the germline V gene, CDR1 is WSHSY and CDR2 is SAAADI. Losses at the gene ends were 4 bases for V and 4 bases for J; bases not matched to a gene: 3. The CDR3 extends over 14 amino acids. Written as DNA, the CDR3 is TGCGCCAGCAGTGGGACAGGGGGAAGAGAGACCCAGTACTTC. Its translation: CASSGTGGRETQYF.

Remarks on this clone: This specimen includes other DNA sequences encoding the same CDR3. The rearrangement joins TRBV5-1 to TRBJ2-7; 10 bases align to TRBD1. This CDR3 spans 15 amino acids. CDR1 and CDR2 from the germline V gene are SGHRS and YFSETQ. Germline trimming cut 5 bases from V and 3 bases from J; bases unmatched to any gene: 8. This CDR3 is CASSLRQGAVYEQYF. The CDR3 bases are TGCGCCAGCAGTCTTAGACAGGGGGCCGTCTACGAGCAGTACTTC.

The V call is TRBV12-3 or TRBV12-4, the J call TRBJ1-1; the D gene is possibly TRBD1 (6 bases). Trimming cost V 6 bases and J 6 bases, with 14 bases left between them. CDR3 length: 13 residues. The CDR3 protein is CASSATGIPEAFF. In nucleotides, the CDR3 is TGTGCCAGCAGCGCTACAGGGATCCCTGAAGCTTTCTTT.

This chain links TRBV15 with TRBJ2-1, with 8 bases that match TRBD1. CDR1 is LNHNV and CDR2 is YYDKDF in the germline V gene (reference sequence). CDR3 length equals 13 residues. The V and J ends lost 5 bases and 4 bases, in that order; junction bases with no gene match: 1. The CDR3 nucleotides are TGTGCCACCAGCTGGGACAGGTACAATGAGCAGTTCTTC. Encoded protein: CATSWDRYNEQFF. Looking up the rest from reference TRBV15 and TRBJ2-1 gives the full variable domain: DAMVIQNPRYQVTQFGKPVTLSCSQTLNHNVMYWYQQKSSQAPKLLFHYYDKDFNNEADTPDNFQSRRPNTSFCFLDIRSPGLGDTAMYLCATSWDRYNEQFFGPGTRLTVL.

This clone is a singleton in its sample. The V gene is TRBV5-1, the J gene TRBJ1-6; D gene ambiguous. The CDR3 has 13 amino acids. V gave up 5 bases and J gave up 10 bases, with 13 bases separating them. Germline assignment: CDR1 SGHRS and CDR2 YFSETQ. The CDR3 nucleotides are TGCGCCAGCAGTCGGTCGGGTTGGTCACCCCTCCACTTT. Amino acids: CASSRSGWSPLHF.

This chain links TRBV5-1 with TRBJ1-2; TRBD1 matches 11 bases. V was pared by 3 bases and J by 8 bases, with 6 bases of the junction left unmatched. The CDR3 consists of 14 residues. Germline CDR1 is SGHRS and CDR2 is YFSETQ. Here the CDR3 DNA reads TGCGCCAGCAGCTCCGGACAGGGGGCAGAGGGCTACACCTTC. Translating it yields CASSSGQGAEGYTF.

This chain uses TRBV19 with TRBJ1-5; 9 bases map to TRBD1. The V gene's germline CDR1 is LNHDA and CDR2 SQIVND (reference sequence). This CDR3 has 17 amino acids. Unmatched junction bases numbered 13, after V lost 5 bases and J lost 5 bases. The CDR3 protein is CASSGFYRDRDYQPQHF. CDR3 nucleotide sequence: TGTGCCAGTAGTGGATTCTACCGGGACAGGGATTATCAGCCCCAGCATTTT.

The chain combines TRBV4-1 with TRBJ1-5; D not certain. Trimming removed 0 bases from V and 3 bases from J, with 9 bases in between. The CDR3 totals 15 residues. Germline CDR1 is MGHRA and CDR2 is YSYEKL. The CDR3: CASSQEEGYNQPQHF. The CDR3 nucleotides are TGCGCCAGCAGCCAAGAGGAGGGATACAATCAGCCCCAGCATTTT.

The chain combines TRBV30 with TRBJ1-1, with a possible D match to TRBD1 (6 bases). V was shortened by 5 bases and J by 3 bases, with 10 bases between the two germline ends. The CDR3 runs 12 residues. Germline values: CDR1 GTSNPN, CDR2 SVGIG (reference sequence). The CDR3: CAWGGIYTEAFF. Here the CDR3 DNA reads TGTGCCTGGGGGGGCATCTACACTGAAGCTTTCTTT.

The chain couples TRBV6-5 to TRBJ1-1, with D perhaps matching TRBD1 (6 bases). The V gene lost 8 bases and the J gene lost 4 bases, with 14 bases spanning the gap. There are 13 residues in the CDR3. Germline-derived CDR1 and CDR2 are MNHEY and SVGAGI. The CDR3: CASLQGRGTEAFF. Written as DNA, the CDR3 is TGTGCCAGCTTGCAGGGGAGAGGCACTGAAGCTTTCTTT.

The V call is TRBV19, the J call TRBJ1-2; 8 bases align to TRBD1. After removal of 5 bases from V and 6 bases from J, the junction contained 5 bases not matched to a gene. Germline CDR1 is LNHDA and CDR2 is SQIVND (reference sequence). There are 13 residues in the CDR3. CDR3 bases: TGTGCCAGTAGTGGACAGGGAACCCATGGCTACACCTTC. This translates into CASSGQGTHGYTF.

This clone was observed a single time. V gene TRBV9 combines with J gene TRBJ1-5, with D perhaps matching TRBD1 (6 bases). CDR1 and CDR2 (germline): SGDLS, YYNGEE. V was cut by 3 bases and J by 5 bases, with 12 bases left in between. This CDR3 comprises 14 residues. The CDR3 bases are TGTGCCAGCAGCGCCGGACAGATGGATCAGCCCCAGCATTTT. This translates into CASSAGQMDQPQHF. The variable domain in full, with the rest retrieved from reference TRBV9 and TRBJ1-5, is DSGVTQTPKHLITATGQRVTLRCSPRSGDLSVYWYQQSLDQGLQFLIQYYNGEERAKGNILERFSAQQFPDLHSELNLSSLELGDSALYFCASSAGQMDQPQHFGDGTRLSIL.